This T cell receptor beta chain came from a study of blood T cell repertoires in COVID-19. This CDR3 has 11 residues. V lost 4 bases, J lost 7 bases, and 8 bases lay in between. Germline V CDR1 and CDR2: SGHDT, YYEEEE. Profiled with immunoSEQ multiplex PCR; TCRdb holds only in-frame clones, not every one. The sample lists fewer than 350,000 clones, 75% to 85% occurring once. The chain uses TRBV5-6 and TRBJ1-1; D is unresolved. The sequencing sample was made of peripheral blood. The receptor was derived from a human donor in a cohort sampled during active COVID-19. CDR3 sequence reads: CASSLGYEAFF. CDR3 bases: TGTGCCAGCAGCCTGGGTTATGAAGCTTTCTTT.